The next 19 T cell receptor beta chains were all read from a single sample in a study of T cells after yellow fever vaccination. TCRdb reanalysed the 5' RACE reads using MiXCR and keeps one entry per CDR3 protein. Of about 320,000 distinct CDR3 sequences listed, about 12% are singletons. The sample was CD4+ T cells sorted from PBMCs, taken 15 days after the yellow fever booster vaccination. The receptors derive from a man between 18 and 35 years old who received the YFV17D yellow fever vaccine.

This clonotype occurred many times. J is TRBJ2-5 and V is TRBV7-2, with D tentatively TRBD1 (6 bases). The CDR3 length is 14 residues. Germline V gene lookup returns CDR1 SGHTA and CDR2 FQGNSA. V gave up 1 base and J gave up 5 bases, with 11 bases separating them. The CDR3 DNA reads as TGTGCCAGCAGCTTAGTGACAGGCCCTGAGACCCAGTACTTC. It codes for CASSLVTGPETQYF.

The chain is built from TRBV12-3 or TRBV12-4 and TRBJ1-5; 7 nucleotides line up with TRBD1. The CDR3 consists of 13 residues. J lost 3 bases, V lost 7 bases, and 3 bases had no gene match. The CDR3 protein is CASTGQINQPQHF. As DNA, the CDR3 is TGTGCCAGCACGGGACAGATCAATCAGCCCCAGCATTTT.

This chain's CDR3 is CSVTRQGLGNEQFF. CDR3 coding DNA: TGCAGCGTGACTCGACAGGGGCTAGGTAATGAGCAGTTCTTC. V is TRBV29-1 and J is TRBJ2-1; 8 bases are shared with TRBD1. The CDR3 sequence is 14 residues long. Losses at the gene ends were 6 bases for V and 7 bases for J; bases not matched to a gene: 11. The germline V gene has CDR1 SQVTM and CDR2 ANQGSEA.

This clonotype was recorded many times. The chain links TRBV7-2 to TRBJ2-1; 10 bases align to TRBD2. Germline-derived CDR1 and CDR2 are SGHTA and FQGNSA. The CDR3 has 15 residues. Trimming at V came to 5 bases and at J to 3 bases, leaving 4 bases not matched to a gene. The CDR3 here is CASSITSGDYNEQFF. DNA for the CDR3: TGTGCCAGCAGCATTACTAGCGGGGACTACAATGAGCAGTTCTTC.

This chain connects TRBV7-2 to TRBJ1-1; 8 bases are shared with TRBD1. This CDR3 contains 14 residues. Germline V CDR1 and CDR2: SGHTA, FQGNSA. Trimming cost V 5 bases and J 10 bases; bases outside gene matches: 12. CDR3 in DNA: TGTGCCAGCAGCCTCGACAGGGGAGAAATGAGAGCTTTCTTT. It is translated as CASSLDRGEMRAFF.

This clonotype has only a few counts. This chain links TRBV27 with TRBJ2-5; 10 bases map to TRBD2. This CDR3 contains 15 residues. Germline loops: CDR1 MNHEY, CDR2 SMNVEV (reference sequence). The ends lost 5 bases at V and 3 bases at J; junction bases unmatched: 6. The CDR3 sequence: CASSGAAGGEETQYF. In DNA form, the CDR3 reads TGTGCCAGCAGTGGTGCAGCGGGGGGGGAAGAGACCCAGTACTTC.

This clonotype came up a few times. V gene TRBV11-2 combines with J gene TRBJ2-7, with D possibly TRBD1 on 6 matching bases. Trimming cost V 5 bases and J 7 bases, with 21 bases left between them. Germline V lookup: CDR1 SGHAT, CDR2 FQNNGV. The CDR3 runs 15 residues. The DNA of the CDR3 is TGTGCCAGCAGCCCCGTGGCAGGAACAGGGAAGGAGCAGTACTTC. It encodes CASSPVAGTGKEQYF. Full variable domain (outside the CDR3, taken from reference TRBV11-2 and TRBJ2-7): EAGVAQSPRYKIIEKRQSVAFWCNPISGHATLYWYQQILGQGPKLLIQFQNNGVVDDSQLPKDRFSAERLKGVDSTLKIQPAKLEDSAVYLCASSPVAGTGKEQYFGPGTRLTVT.

In this sample, this clonotype turned up a few times. The chain combines TRBV7-2 with TRBJ2-3, with D possibly being TRBD2 (6 bases). Germline V gene sequence: CDR1 SGHTA, CDR2 FQGNSA. The CDR3 is 13 residues long. Trimming cost V 2 bases and J 14 bases, with 17 bases left between them. The CDR3: CASSLYRDSLPYF. The CDR3 nucleotides are TGTGCCAGCAGCTTATACCGGGACTCCCTCCCGTATTTT.

V and J are TRBV20-1 and TRBJ2-3; 7 positions agree with TRBD1. The CDR3 is 13 amino acids. V was clipped by 5 bases and J by 0 bases; unmatched bases: 2. CDR1 DFQATT and CDR2 SNEGSKA come from the germline V gene (reference sequence). CDR3 region: CSAPTGSTDTQYF. In nucleotides, the CDR3 is TGCAGTGCTCCGACAGGGAGCACAGATACGCAGTATTTT.

The CDR3 nucleotides are TGTGCCAGCAGCTTGAGTCCGGCGGTGAACACTGAAGCTTTCTTT. Residues: CASSLSPAVNTEAFF. The V and J genes are TRBV7-2 and TRBJ1-1; D is unclear. The germline V gene has CDR1 SGHTA and CDR2 FQGNSA. V gave up 3 bases and J gave up 0 bases, with 11 bases separating them. CDR3 length: 15 amino acids.

This clonotype was counted a few times. This sequence joins TRBV6-6 and TRBJ1-2, with D perhaps matching TRBD1 (5 bases). Germline lookup yields CDR1 MNHNY and CDR2 SVGAGI (reference sequence). Trimming removed 8 bases from V and 2 bases from J, with 12 bases in between. The CDR3 sequence is 13 residues long. The CDR3, as DNA: TGTGCCAGCGCCGGGGGTTGGAACTATGGCTACACCTTC. Protein product: CASAGGWNYGYTF.

The J gene is TRBJ2-4, the V gene TRBV6-2 or TRBV6-3; 14 bases align to TRBD2. CDR3 length: 16 residues. Germline CDR1 MNHEY, CDR2 SVGEGT. Trimming at V came to 4 bases and at J to 7 bases, leaving 6 bases not matched to a gene. Here the CDR3 reads CASSSRLAGGENIQYF. The CDR3 bases are TGTGCCAGCAGTTCCAGACTAGCGGGGGGGGAGAACATTCAGTACTTC.

CDR3 DNA sequence: TGTGCCAGCAGCTTAGTAACAGGGCTGGGCACAGATACGCAGTATTTT. Its translation is CASSLVTGLGTDTQYF. V gene TRBV7-9 combines with J gene TRBJ2-3; D might be TRBD1 (6 bases). The CDR3 length is 16 residues. Germline CDR1 is SEHNR and CDR2 is FQNEAQ (reference sequence). Trimming shortened V by 1 base and J by 1 base, and 12 bases separated the two germline ends.

This clonotype was detected a few times. The rearrangement joins TRBV2 to TRBJ2-7; TRBD1 matches at 8 bases. Germline CDR1 reads SNHLY; CDR2 reads FYNNEI. The J segment lost 4 bases and the V segment lost 6 bases, leaving 2 bases of the junction unmatched. The CDR3 spans 12 residues. CDR3 amino acids: CASRNRGYEQYV. CDR3 bases: TGTGCCAGCAGAAACAGGGGGTACGAGCAGTACGTC.

There are a few counts of this clonotype. This chain connects TRBV27 to TRBJ1-1, with unresolved D. The germline CDR1 and CDR2 sequences are MNHEY and SMNVEV (reference sequence). Trimming stripped 4 bases from V and 0 bases from J, with 12 bases between. The CDR3 contains 15 residues. In DNA form, the CDR3 reads TGTGCCAGCAGTTCCCCGGGGAACGTGAACACTGAAGCTTTCTTT. It yields the protein CASSSPGNVNTEAFF.

This clonotype was picked up a small number of times. The chain has TRBV12-3 or TRBV12-4 and TRBJ1-6; tentative D call: TRBD1 (5 bases). The length of the CDR3 is 15 residues. V lost 5 bases and J lost 6, with 14 bases in between. CDR3 DNA sequence: TGTGCCAGCAGTGGCGGGGGGGGGGTTAATTCACCCCTCCACTTT. This encodes CASSGGGGVNSPLHF.

This clonotype was detected a few times. The chain recombines TRBV4-2 with TRBJ2-5, with a tentative D call TRBD1 (6 bases). Trimming pared 7 bases from V and 4 bases from J, leaving 22 bases between. The CDR3 has 16 amino acids. CDR1 and CDR2 (germline): LGHNA, YNFKEQ. The CDR3 spells CASTHPRNRVVETQYF. CDR3 coding DNA: TGTGCCAGCACCCACCCGAGAAACAGGGTCGTAGAGACCCAGTACTTC.

The chain is built from TRBV15 and TRBJ2-7, with TRBD1 matching 7 bases. CDR1 is LNHNV, CDR2 YYDKDF, per germline (reference sequence). With V trimmed by 0 bases and J by 0 bases, 11 bases remained unmatched. This CDR3 has 18 residues. The chain's CDR3 is CATSRDTGTAVFSYEQYF. As DNA, the CDR3 is TGTGCCACCAGCAGAGACACCGGGACAGCCGTTTTCTCCTACGAGCAGTACTTC.

In this sample, this clonotype turned up a few times. The chain couples TRBV5-1 to TRBJ2-3; the match to TRBD2 covers 8 bases. The CDR3 sequence is 15 residues long. Germline CDR1 reads SGHRS; CDR2 reads YFSETQ. V lost 5 bases to trimming and J lost 2 bases; unmatched junction nucleotides: 7. CDR3: CASSESGGDTDTQYF. In DNA form, the CDR3 reads TGCGCCAGCAGTGAAAGCGGGGGTGACACAGATACGCAGTATTTT.